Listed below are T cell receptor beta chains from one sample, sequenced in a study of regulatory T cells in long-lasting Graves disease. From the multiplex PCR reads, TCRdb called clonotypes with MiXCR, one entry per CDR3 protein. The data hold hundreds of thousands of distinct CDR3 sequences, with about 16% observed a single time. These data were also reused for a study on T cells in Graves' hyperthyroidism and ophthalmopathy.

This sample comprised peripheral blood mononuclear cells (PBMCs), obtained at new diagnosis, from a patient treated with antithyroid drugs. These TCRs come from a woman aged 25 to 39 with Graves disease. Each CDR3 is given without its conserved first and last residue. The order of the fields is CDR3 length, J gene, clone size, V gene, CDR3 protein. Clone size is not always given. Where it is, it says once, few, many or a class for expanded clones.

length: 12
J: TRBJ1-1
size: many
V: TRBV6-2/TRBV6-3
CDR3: ASSYSLGITEAF

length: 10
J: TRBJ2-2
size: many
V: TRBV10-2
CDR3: ASTRGTGELF

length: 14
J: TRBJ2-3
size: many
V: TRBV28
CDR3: AGSVGPRDSPDTQY

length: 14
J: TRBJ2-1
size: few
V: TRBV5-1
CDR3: ASSPLGDLAYNEQF

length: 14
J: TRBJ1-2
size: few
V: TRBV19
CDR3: ASSNPWTRMMKGYT

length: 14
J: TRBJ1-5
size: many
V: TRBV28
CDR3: ASSLRDRGRNQPQH

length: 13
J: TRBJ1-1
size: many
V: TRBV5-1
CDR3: ASSGRGGGDTEAF

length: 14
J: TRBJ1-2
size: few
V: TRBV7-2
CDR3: ASSLGGGIPNYGYT

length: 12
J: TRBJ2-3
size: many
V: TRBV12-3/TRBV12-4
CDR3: ASMLSGGTDTQY

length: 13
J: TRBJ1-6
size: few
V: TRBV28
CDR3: ASSTGDRYNSPLH

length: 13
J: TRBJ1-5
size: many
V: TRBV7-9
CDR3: ASSYSGTSNQPQH

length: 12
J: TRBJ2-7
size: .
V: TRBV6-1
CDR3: ASTGQGGHYEQY